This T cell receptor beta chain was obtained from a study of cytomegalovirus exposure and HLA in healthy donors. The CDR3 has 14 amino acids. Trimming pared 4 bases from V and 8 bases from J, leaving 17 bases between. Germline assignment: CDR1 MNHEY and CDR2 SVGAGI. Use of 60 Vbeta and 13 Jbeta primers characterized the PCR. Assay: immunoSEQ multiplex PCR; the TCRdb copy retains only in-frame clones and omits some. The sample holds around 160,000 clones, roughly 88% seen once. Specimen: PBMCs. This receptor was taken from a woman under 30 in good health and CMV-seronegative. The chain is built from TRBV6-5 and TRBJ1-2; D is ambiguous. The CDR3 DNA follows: TGTGCCAGCAGTTCTCTGGGCTATAATCCGGGCTACACCTTC. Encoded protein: CASSSLGYNPGYTF.